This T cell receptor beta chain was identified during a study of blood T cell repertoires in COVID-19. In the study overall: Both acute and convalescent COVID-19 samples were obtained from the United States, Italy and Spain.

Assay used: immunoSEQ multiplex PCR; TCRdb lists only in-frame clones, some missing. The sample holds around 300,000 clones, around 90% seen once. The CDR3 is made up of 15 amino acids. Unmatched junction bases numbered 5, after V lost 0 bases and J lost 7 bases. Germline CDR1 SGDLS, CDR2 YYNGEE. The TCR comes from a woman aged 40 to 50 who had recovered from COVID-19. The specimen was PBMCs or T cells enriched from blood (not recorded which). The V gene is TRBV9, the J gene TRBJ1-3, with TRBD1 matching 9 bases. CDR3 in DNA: TGTGCCAGCAGCGTAGCGGGACAGGGTCAGAACACCATATATTTT. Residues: CASSVAGQGQNTIYF.